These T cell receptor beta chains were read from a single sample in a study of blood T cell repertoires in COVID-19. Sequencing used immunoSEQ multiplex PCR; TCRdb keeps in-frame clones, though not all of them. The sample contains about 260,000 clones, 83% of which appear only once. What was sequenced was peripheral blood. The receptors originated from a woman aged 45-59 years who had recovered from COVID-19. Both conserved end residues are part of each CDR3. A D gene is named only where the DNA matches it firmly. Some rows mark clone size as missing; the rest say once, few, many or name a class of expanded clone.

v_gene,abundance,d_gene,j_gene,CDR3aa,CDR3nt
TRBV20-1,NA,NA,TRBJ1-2,CSARNSYGYTF,TGCAGTGCTAGGAACAGCTATGGCTACACCTTC
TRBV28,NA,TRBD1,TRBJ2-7,CASSFPRQGESYEQYF,TGTGCCAGCAGTTTCCCCAGACAGGGTGAGTCCTACGAGCAGTACTTC
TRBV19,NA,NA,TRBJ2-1,CASSIGQGSSSGNEQFF,TGTGCCAGTAGTATTGGGCAAGGGAGCTCCTCGGGTAATGAGCAGTTCTTC
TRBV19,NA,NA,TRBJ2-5,CASSKAGQGTQYF,TGTGCCAGTAGTAAGGCGGGGCAGGGGACCCAGTACTTC
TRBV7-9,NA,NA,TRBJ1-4,CASSTPRELTNEKLFF,TGTGCCAGCAGCACACCGAGGGAATTGACTAATGAAAAACTGTTTTTT
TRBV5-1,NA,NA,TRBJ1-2,CASSPGTSGYGYTF,TGCGCCAGCAGCCCCGGGACATCGGGGTATGGCTACACCTTC
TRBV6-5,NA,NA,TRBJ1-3,CASRTESAGNTIYF,TGTGCCAGCAGGACAGAATCCGCTGGAAACACCATATATTTT
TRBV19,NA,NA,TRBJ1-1,CASRMGDTNTEAFF,TGTGCCAGTAGGATGGGAGACACGAACACTGAAGCTTTCTTT
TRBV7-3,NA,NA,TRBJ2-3,CASSKAPGADTQYF,TGTGCCAGCAGCAAAGCCCCGGGGGCAGATACGCAGTATTTT
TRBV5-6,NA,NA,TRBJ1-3,CASSSQGSGNTIYF,TGTGCCAGCAGCTCCCAGGGTTCTGGAAACACCATATATTTT
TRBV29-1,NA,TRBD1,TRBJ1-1,CSGTGANTEAFF,TGCAGCGGGACAGGGGCGAACACTGAAGCTTTCTTT
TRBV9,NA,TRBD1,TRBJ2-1,CASNRGDNEQFF,TGTGCCAGCAACAGGGGCGACAATGAGCAGTTCTTC
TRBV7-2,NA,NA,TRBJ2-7,CASSFVGGSTSSYEQYF,TGTGCCAGCAGCTTTGTAGGTGGTAGCACCAGCTCCTACGAGCAGTACTTC
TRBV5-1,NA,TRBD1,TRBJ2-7,CASSPDTGQEGDEQYF,TGCGCCAGCAGCCCCGACACCGGACAGGAAGGAGATGAGCAGTACTTC
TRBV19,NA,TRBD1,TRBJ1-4,CASRPDRDFGEKLFF,TGTGCCAGTAGACCTGACAGGGACTTCGGTGAAAAACTGTTTTTT
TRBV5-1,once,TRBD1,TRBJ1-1,CASSWGQGTPEAFF,TGCGCCAGCAGCTGGGGACAGGGGACACCCGAAGCTTTCTTT
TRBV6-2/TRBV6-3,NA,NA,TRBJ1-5,CASSSIRSGTRGGQPQHF,TGTGCCAGCAGTTCCATCCGCTCGGGGACTCGGGGGGGTCAGCCCCAGCATTTT
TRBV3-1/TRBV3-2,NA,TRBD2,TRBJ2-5,CASSQGGTSGPSGETQYF,TGTGCCAGCAGCCAAGGGGGGACTAGCGGGCCCTCAGGGGAGACCCAGTACTTC
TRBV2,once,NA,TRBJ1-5,CASSSQSTSNQPQHF,TGTGCCAGCAGTTCACAGAGCACTAGCAATCAGCCCCAGCATTTT
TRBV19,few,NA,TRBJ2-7,CATTRGAHSSFEQYF,TGTGCCACCACCCGGGGGGCCCACAGCTCCTTCGAGCAGTACTTC
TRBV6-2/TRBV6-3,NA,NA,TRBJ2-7,CASSYSSDEQYF,TGTGCCAGCAGTTACTCGAGCGACGAGCAGTACTTC
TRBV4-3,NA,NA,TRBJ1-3,CASSQKSTDSGNTIYF,TGCGCCAGCAGCCAGAAGTCCACAGATTCTGGAAACACCATATATTTT
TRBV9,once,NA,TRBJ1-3,CASSPRTASGNTIYF,TGTGCCAGCAGCCCCCGGACAGCCTCTGGAAACACCATATATTTT
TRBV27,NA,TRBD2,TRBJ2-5,CASSLTSGRQETQYF,TGTGCCAGCAGTTTAACTAGCGGGAGACAAGAGACCCAGTACTTC
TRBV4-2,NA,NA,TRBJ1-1,CASSQEGARGAVNTEAFF,TGTGCCAGCAGCCAAGAGGGTGCAAGGGGTGCAGTGAACACTGAAGCTTTCTTT
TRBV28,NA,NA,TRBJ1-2,CASRPPGGPIGYTF,TGTGCCAGCAGACCCCCCGGGGGGCCTATAGGCTACACCTTC
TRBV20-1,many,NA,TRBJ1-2,CSAVVGDNFTF,TGCAGTGCCGTGGTAGGAGATAATTTCACCTTC
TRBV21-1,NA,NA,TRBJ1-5,CASSNGSGDIFRHRTQHF,TGTGCCAGCAGCAATGGGTCAGGGGATATCTTTCGCCATAGGACTCAGCATTTT
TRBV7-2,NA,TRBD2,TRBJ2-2,CASRPTSGGSGELFF,TGTGCCAGCAGGCCGACTAGCGGGGGATCCGGGGAGCTGTTTTTT
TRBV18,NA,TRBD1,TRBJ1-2,CASSPGTGGNYGYTF,TGTGCCAGCTCACCCGGGACAGGGGGGAACTATGGCTACACCTTC
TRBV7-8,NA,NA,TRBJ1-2,CASSWDTTGNYGYTF,TGTGCCAGCAGCTGGGATACAACAGGGAACTATGGCTACACCTTC
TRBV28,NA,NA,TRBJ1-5,CASSLTTGNQPQHF,TGTGCCAGCAGTTTAACAACAGGCAATCAGCCCCAGCATTTT
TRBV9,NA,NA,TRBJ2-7,CASSPDSYYEQYF,TGTGCCAGCAGCCCAGACTCCTACTACGAGCAGTACTTC
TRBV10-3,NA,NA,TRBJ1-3,CAISETDSAGNTIYF,TGTGCCATCAGTGAGACGGACAGTGCCGGAAACACCATATATTTT
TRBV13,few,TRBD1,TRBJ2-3,CASSFRTGILGHTDTQYF,TGTGCCAGCAGCTTCAGGACAGGGATCCTGGGGCACACAGATACGCAGTATTTT
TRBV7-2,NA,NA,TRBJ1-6,CASSLVWAGDSPLHF,TGTGCCAGCAGCTTAGTTTGGGCCGGGGATTCACCCCTCCACTTT
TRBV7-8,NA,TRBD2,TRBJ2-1,CASSMGLAGGLSYNEQFF,TGTGCCAGCAGCATGGGACTAGCGGGAGGGCTATCCTACAATGAGCAGTTCTTC
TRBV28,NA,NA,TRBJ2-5,CASSLDPRVQETQYF,TGTGCCAGCAGTTTAGACCCCAGGGTACAAGAGACCCAGTACTTC
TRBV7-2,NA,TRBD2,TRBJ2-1,CASSKPGTSSGEQFF,TGTGCCAGCAGCAAACCCGGGACTAGTAGCGGGGAGCAGTTCTTC
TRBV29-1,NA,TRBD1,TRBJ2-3,CSVGPQAGGGTDTQYF,TGCAGCGTTGGCCCTCAAGCAGGGGGCGGCACAGATACGCAGTATTTT
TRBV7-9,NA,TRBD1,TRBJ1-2,CASSQGGDLYGYTF,TGTGCCAGCTCACAGGGGGGGGACCTCTATGGCTACACCTTC
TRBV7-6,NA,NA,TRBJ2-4,CASSLEGNIQYF,TGTGCCAGCAGCTTGGAGGGGAACATTCAGTACTTC
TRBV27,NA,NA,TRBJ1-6,CASSLGGLLGALHF,TGTGCCAGCAGTTTGGGAGGGTTGCTGGGGGCCCTCCACTTT
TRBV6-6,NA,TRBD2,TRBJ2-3,CASRPLAGGSIDTQYF,TGTGCCAGCAGGCCTCTAGCGGGGGGGAGTATAGATACGCAGTATTTT
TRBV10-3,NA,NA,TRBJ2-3,CAIRDPGTIQYF,TGTGCCATCAGGGATCCGGGAACCATCCAGTATTTT
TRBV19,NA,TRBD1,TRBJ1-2,CASSTGGAYNYGYTF,TGTGCCAGTAGTACAGGGGGCGCGTATAACTATGGCTACACCTTC
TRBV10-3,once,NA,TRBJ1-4,CASYGGSNEKLFF,TGTGCCTCGTACGGGGGGTCTAATGAAAAACTGTTTTTT
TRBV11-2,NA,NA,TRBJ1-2,CASSLGTNYGYTF,TGTGCCAGCAGCTTAGGGACAAACTATGGCTACACCTTC
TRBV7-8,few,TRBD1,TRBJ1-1,CASRDNRGWNTEAFF,TGTGCCAGCAGGGATAACAGGGGATGGAACACTGAAGCTTTCTTT
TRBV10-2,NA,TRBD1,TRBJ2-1,CASSALDRGGNEQFF,TGCGCCAGCAGTGCGCTCGACAGGGGGGGCAATGAGCAGTTCTTC
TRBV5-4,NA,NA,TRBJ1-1,CASSSPRENTEAFF,TGTGCCAGCAGCTCCCCGAGGGAGAACACTGAAGCTTTCTTT
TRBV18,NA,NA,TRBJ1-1,CASSPASVTTTEAFF,TGTGCCAGCTCACCGGCCTCCGTTACAACCACTGAAGCTTTCTTT
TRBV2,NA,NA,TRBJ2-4,CASSENPTIAKNIQYF,TGTGCCAGCAGTGAAAACCCGACAATAGCCAAAAACATTCAGTACTTC
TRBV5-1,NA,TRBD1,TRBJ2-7,CASSTGTGLIGAYEQYF,TGCGCCAGCAGCACCGGGACAGGGCTGATTGGAGCCTACGAGCAGTACTTC